Below are 10 T cell receptor beta chains sequenced from a single sample in a study of cytotoxic CD8 clonotypes in ibrutinib-treated CLL. The method was immunoSEQ multiplex PCR; TCRdb's version includes in-frame clones alone and lacks a portion of them. This sample has roughly 30,000 clones, with roughly 76% found just once. Sequences were derived from PBMCs, sampled after 36 months of ibrutinib treatment. The receptors shown here come from a human donor with chronic lymphocytic leukemia.

This clone turned up a few times. The chain combines TRBV18 with TRBJ1-4; 7 bases are shared with TRBD1. V was clipped by 3 bases and J by 8 bases; unmatched bases: 3. From germline, CDR1 is KGHSH and CDR2 LQKENI. This CDR3 spans 13 amino acids. CDR3 region: CASSPETGEKLFF. CDR3 nucleotide sequence: TGTGCCAGCTCACCTGAGACAGGGGAAAAACTGTTTTTT.

The chain links TRBV5-1 to TRBJ1-1, with D hard to call. V lost 4 bases, J lost 3 bases, and 7 bases lay in between. The CDR3 loop spans 12 amino acids. In germline, CDR1 is SGHRS, CDR2 YFSETQ. DNA of the CDR3: TGCGCCAGCAGCCCCGGATACACTGAAGCTTTCTTT. This gives the protein CASSPGYTEAFF.

The chain combines TRBV6-5 with TRBJ2-5, with D perhaps given as TRBD1 or TRBD2 (6 bases each). Germline CDR1 is MNHEY and CDR2 is SVGAGI. This CDR3 has 13 residues. Trimming shortened V by 5 bases and J by 7 bases, and 14 bases separated the two germline ends. The CDR3 bases are TGTGCCAGCAGTCGGGGGCTAGTAGGGACCCAGTACTTC. Its translation is CASSRGLVGTQYF.

This rearrangement joins TRBV30 to TRBJ1-2, with D possibly being TRBD1 (5 bases). CDR1 GTSNPN and CDR2 SVGIG come from the germline V gene (reference sequence). The CDR3 extends over 14 amino acids. V was pared by 3 bases and J by 3 bases, with 14 bases between. The DNA for the CDR3 is TGTGCCTGGAGGTGGGGCGAGAGAGACTATGGCTACACCTTC. This sequence encodes CAWRWGERDYGYTF.

In its sample, this clone was seen once. The V and J genes are TRBV9 and TRBJ1-1; 8 bases agree with TRBD1. The CDR3 loop spans 16 amino acids. In germline, CDR1 is SGDLS, CDR2 YYNGEE. Trimming took 3 bases from V and 0 from J; bases not matched to a gene: 7. The CDR3 nucleotides read TGTGCCAGCAGCGCCCCAGGGGGCATTATGAACACTGAAGCTTTCTTT. Its translation: CASSAPGGIMNTEAFF.

The rearrangement joins TRBV9 to TRBJ2-1; maybe TRBD1 (5 bases). This CDR3 spans 15 amino acids. CDR1 and CDR2 from the germline V gene are SGDLS and YYNGEE. V was cut by 0 bases and J by 3 bases, with 10 bases left in between. The CDR3 spells CASSVETADYNEQFF. The CDR3 DNA reads as TGTGCCAGCAGCGTAGAGACAGCCGACTACAATGAGCAGTTCTTC.

J is TRBJ2-5 and V is TRBV6-5, with 7 bases that match TRBD1. The germline CDR1 and CDR2 sequences are MNHEY and SVGAGI. The ends lost 3 bases at V and 4 bases at J; junction bases unmatched: 5. The CDR3 consists of 14 residues. The CDR3 here is CASSYPAGGETQYF. The DNA of the CDR3 is TGTGCCAGCAGTTATCCGGCAGGGGGAGAGACCCAGTACTTC.

This sequence joins TRBV5-4 and TRBJ2-1; 16 nucleotides agree with TRBD2. CDR3 length: 15 residues. J was trimmed by 5 bases and V by 7 bases; bases with no gene match: 3. Germline V lookup: CDR1 SGHNT, CDR2 YYREEE (reference sequence). The CDR3 here is CASGTSGGVHNEQFF. The CDR3 DNA follows: TGTGCCAGCGGGACTAGCGGGGGGGTCCACAATGAGCAGTTCTTC.

This rearrangement joins TRBV10-3 to TRBJ2-3; a weak D match, TRBD1 (7 bases). The CDR3 contains 14 residues. Trimming took off 10 bases at V and 0 bases at J, with 14 bases between the two ends. Germline V gene lookup returns CDR1 ENHRY and CDR2 SYGVKD. The CDR3 nucleotides are TGTGCCACCGGAGGGGGCCCAAGCACAGATACGCAGTATTTT. The encoded protein is CATGGGPSTDTQYF.

This rearrangement joins TRBV7-2 to TRBJ1-2; perhaps TRBD1 as D (6 bases). This CDR3 has 13 residues. The germline V gene has CDR1 SGHTA and CDR2 FQGNSA. Trimming took off 5 bases at V and 5 bases at J, with 12 bases between the two ends. CDR3 loop: CASSPRGMYGYTF. Written as DNA, the CDR3 is TGTGCCAGCAGCCCTAGGGGGATGTATGGCTACACCTTC. Full variable domain (remainder filled in from reference TRBV7-2 and TRBJ1-2): GAGVSQSPSNKVTEKGKDVELRCDPISGHTALYWYRQSLGQGLEFLIYFQGNSAPDKSGLPSDRFSAERTGGSVSTLTIQRTQQEDSAVYLCASSPRGMYGYTFGSGTRLTVV.